The present entry profiles one T cell receptor (beta chain) with its context. Here immunoSEQ multiplex PCR was the method, and the copy in TCRdb shows in-frame clones only, minus some. The sample includes around 300,000 clones, about 88% seen only once; the top ten take approximately 5.9%. The treatment is: approximately 18 received Ad26.COV2.S at low or high dose, single or two shots; five or six received placebo; per-sample allocation not given. Sampling was performed 63 days after the first vaccine or placebo injection. The data derive from a study of Ad26.COV2.S vaccination and SARS-CoV-2 variants. J was trimmed by 11 bases and V by 4 bases; bases with no gene match: 7. The length of the CDR3 is 14 residues. Germline V gene sequence: CDR1 LNHDA, CDR2 SQIVND (reference sequence).

The material sequenced was peripheral blood, taken in a trial of Ad26.COV2.S vaccine versus placebo. The chain has TRBV19 and TRBJ1-5; TRBD1 matches 11 bases. The TCR sequence derives from a person aged 18-65 years who received the Ad26.COV2.S COVID-19 vaccine or a placebo. CDR3 sequence: CASSRGTGGSAQHF. Here the CDR3 DNA reads TGTGCCAGTAGTAGGGGGACAGGGGGGTCGGCCCAGCATTTT.